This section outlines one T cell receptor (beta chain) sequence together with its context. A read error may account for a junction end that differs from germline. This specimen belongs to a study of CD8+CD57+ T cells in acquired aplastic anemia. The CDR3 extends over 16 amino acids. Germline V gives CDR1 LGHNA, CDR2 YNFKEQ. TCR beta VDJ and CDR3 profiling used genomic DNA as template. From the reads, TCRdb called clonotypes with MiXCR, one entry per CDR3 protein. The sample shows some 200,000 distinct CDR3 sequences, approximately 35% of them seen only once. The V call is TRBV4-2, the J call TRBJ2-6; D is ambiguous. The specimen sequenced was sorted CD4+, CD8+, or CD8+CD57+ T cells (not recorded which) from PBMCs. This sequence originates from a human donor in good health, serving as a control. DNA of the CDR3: TGTGCCAGCAGCAAAGAACCAGGAGCTGGGGCCAACGTCCTGACTTTC. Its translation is CASSKEPGAGANVLTF.